The sample holds a few counts of the clone carrying this T cell receptor (beta chain). The antigen remains unidentified. This sample stems from a study of radiation and T cells in renal cell carcinoma. Time point denoted: baseline pretreatment blood. Specified treatment: 15 Gy SBRT to primary tumor, nephrectomy 4 weeks later. CDR1 is SGHTA, CDR2 FQGNSA, per germline. After removal of 0 bases from V and 4 bases from J, the junction contained 8 bases not matched to a gene. The CDR3 totals 19 residues. Measured with immunoSEQ multiplex PCR; TCRdb has only the in-frame clones, and not every one. The sample lists about 49,000 clones, roughly 80% occurring once. Study findings and constraints: No pretreatment tumor biopsies were available for baseline clonotypes.

The sequence was collected from a woman in her sixties or seventies with renal cell carcinoma. The sample in question was blood, obtained from a patient whose treatment included radiotherapy and nephrectomy. The rearrangement joins TRBV7-2 to TRBJ2-1; 14 nucleotides agree with TRBD2. This CDR3 is CASSLAPGLAGGLYNEQFF. DNA of the CDR3: TGTGCCAGCAGCTTAGCCCCCGGACTAGCGGGAGGACTATACAATGAGCAGTTCTTC.